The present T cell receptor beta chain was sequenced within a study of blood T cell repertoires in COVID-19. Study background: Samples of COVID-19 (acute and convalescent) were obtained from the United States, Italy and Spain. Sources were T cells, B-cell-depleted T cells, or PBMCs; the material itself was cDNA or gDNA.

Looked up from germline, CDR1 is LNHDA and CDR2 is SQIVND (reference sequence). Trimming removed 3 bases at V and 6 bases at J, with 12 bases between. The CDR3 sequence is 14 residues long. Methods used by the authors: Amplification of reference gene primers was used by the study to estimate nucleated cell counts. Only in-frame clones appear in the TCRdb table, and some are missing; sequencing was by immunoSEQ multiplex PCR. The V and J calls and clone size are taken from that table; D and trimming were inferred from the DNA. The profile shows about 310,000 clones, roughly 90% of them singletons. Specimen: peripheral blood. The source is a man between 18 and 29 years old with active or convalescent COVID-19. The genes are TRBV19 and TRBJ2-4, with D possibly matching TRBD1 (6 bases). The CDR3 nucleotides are TGTGCCAGTAGTATGGGGACAACCTTAAACATTCAGTACTTC. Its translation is CASSMGTTLNIQYF.